The rows below give T cell receptor beta chains drawn from one sample of a study of blood T cells in healthy people across ages. TCRdb redid the calling of the 5' RACE reads with MiXCR, one entry per CDR3 protein. The table has roughly 680,000 distinct CDR3 sequences, about 51% seen once. The source material was blood. The receptor set was obtained from a woman aged 80 or over in good health. The CDR3 runs from the conserved cysteine through the conserved F or W. The D gene is left open where the match is weak. Clone size is given for some rows only: seen once, a few or many times, or a class if the clone is expanded.

V	size	D	length	J	CDR3	DNA
TRBV15	many	.	16	TRBJ1-2	CATSRVMVAATDGYTF	TGTGCCACCAGCAGAGTAATGGTAGCGGCGACTGATGGCTACACCTTC
TRBV5-1	few	TRBD1	15	TRBJ1-1	CAGSAGTGRVTEAFF	TGCGCCGGCAGCGCCGGGACAGGGAGGGTCACTGAAGCTTTCTTT
TRBV2	.	.	14	TRBJ2-3	CASNFDGGTDTQYF	TGTGCCAGCAACTTCGATGGGGGCACAGATACGCAGTATTTT
TRBV12-3/TRBV12-4	many	.	13	TRBJ2-5	CASGVLGEETQYF	TGTGCCAGCGGAGTTTTGGGGGAAGAGACCCAGTACTTC
TRBV3-1	few	TRBD2	16	TRBJ2-7	CASSPFRGSGSFEQYF	TGTGCCAGCAGTCCTTTCCGCGGGAGCGGTTCCTTCGAGCAGTACTTC
TRBV7-8	.	TRBD1	17	TRBJ2-6	CASSLSDRGSGANVLTF	TGTGCCAGCAGCTTATCCGACAGGGGCTCTGGGGCCAACGTCCTGACTTTC
TRBV30	few	.	11	TRBJ2-4	CAWADRNIQYF	TGTGCCTGGGCAGACAGAAACATTCAGTACTTC
TRBV3-1	many	TRBD2	15	TRBJ2-1	CASSQVGTRVREQFF	TGTGCCAGCAGCCAAGTGGGGACTAGGGTTCGGGAGCAGTTCTTC
TRBV29-1	many	.	12	TRBJ2-5	CSVIQAQETQYF	TGCAGCGTTATCCAGGCACAAGAGACCCAGTACTTC
TRBV29-1	.	TRBD2	14	TRBJ2-1	CSVSGGLANNEQFF	TGCAGCGTTTCAGGGGGACTAGCGAACAATGAGCAGTTCTTC
TRBV20-1	many	TRBD1	17	TRBJ1-5	CSARDPVRTGRNQPQHF	TGCAGTGCTAGAGATCCGGTGAGGACAGGGCGCAATCAGCCCCAGCATTTT
TRBV25-1	.	TRBD1	15	TRBJ1-2	CASRDIRQGAGGYTF	TGTGCCAGCAGAGACATAAGACAGGGGGCTGGGGGCTACACCTTC
TRBV14	.	.	14	TRBJ2-7	CASSQDSGIYEQYF	TGTGCCAGCAGCCAAGATTCGGGCATCTACGAGCAGTACTTC
TRBV6-5	.	TRBD2	16	TRBJ2-7	CASSYDGTSGFYEQYF	TGTGCCAGCAGTTATGATGGGACTAGCGGGTTCTACGAGCAGTACTTC
TRBV15	.	.	15	TRBJ2-7	CATSRETTGSYEQYF	TGTGCCACCAGCAGAGAGACTACTGGTTCCTACGAGCAGTACTTC
TRBV30	.	TRBD1	16	TRBJ1-6	CAWKRTPGGFNSPLHF	TGTGCCTGGAAGAGAACTCCAGGGGGCTTTAATTCACCCCTCCACTTT
TRBV20-1	.	TRBD2	17	TRBJ2-1	CSASGNVGLGVANEQFF	TGCAGTGCTAGTGGGAATGTGGGACTAGGGGTGGCAAATGAGCAGTTCTTC
TRBV29-1	few	TRBD2	13	TRBJ2-7	CSVTSGPSYEQYF	TGCAGCGTCACTAGCGGGCCTTCCTACGAGCAGTACTTC
TRBV29-1	.	.	13	TRBJ1-4	CSVGQTPDEKLFF	TGCAGCGTTGGGCAGACTCCCGACGAAAAACTGTTTTTT
TRBV2	many	.	11	TRBJ2-7	CASSRTDEQYF	TGTGCCAGCAGTCGAACGGACGAGCAGTACTTC
TRBV5-1	.	.	15	TRBJ1-1	CASGLDLGMNTEAFF	TGCGCCAGCGGCTTGGATCTGGGAATGAACACTGAAGCTTTCTTT
TRBV7-9	many	.	14	TRBJ2-2	CASSLDSNTGELFF	TGTGCCAGCAGCCTGGACAGCAACACCGGGGAGCTGTTTTTT
TRBV12-3/TRBV12-4	few	.	15	TRBJ2-2	CASSYSGTNTGELFF	TGTGCCAGCAGTTATAGCGGAACCAACACCGGGGAGCTGTTTTTT
TRBV28	many	.	16	TRBJ2-4	CASSLGGQVAKNIQYF	TGTGCCAGCAGTTTAGGGGGGCAGGTTGCCAAAAACATTCAGTACTTC
TRBV12-3/TRBV12-4	few	.	13	TRBJ1-5	CASTPTEDQPQHF	TGTGCCAGCACCCCTACGGAAGATCAGCCCCAGCATTTT
TRBV24-1	few	TRBD1	16	TRBJ1-3	CATSDARDSSGNTIYF	TGTGCCACCAGTGATGCCCGGGACAGCTCTGGAAACACCATATATTTT
TRBV20-1	many	.	10	TRBJ2-7	CSARSYEQYF	TGCAGTGCTAGAAGTTACGAGCAGTACTTC
TRBV7-2	many	.	13	TRBJ2-3	CASSQLGMGTQYF	TGTGCCAGCAGCCAACTAGGAATGGGTACGCAGTATTTT
TRBV13	many	TRBD2	17	TRBJ2-1	CASSSVPGLGTLNEQFF	TGTGCCAGCAGCTCGGTGCCGGGACTAGGAACCCTCAATGAGCAGTTCTTC